The next 22 T cell receptor beta chains were all read from a single sample in a study of T cell responses to AZD1222 COVID-19 vaccine (dated by TCRdb to the early 2020s). The receptor library was made with the immunoSEQ multiplex PCR assay. The table was pulled from immuneACCESS by TCRdb, which kept in-frame rearrangements only. Such tables lose some clones; where checked, under half of the loss comes from unresolved V genes, and the rest has no known cause. Counted in this sample were about 97,000 clones; 75% to 90% of them appeared once. Of the sample, approximately 7% falls within the top ten clones. This specimen's time point label, interpreted: baseline before first vaccination. This sample comprised peripheral blood, obtained on day 0 of AZD1222 vaccination. The receptors were sampled from an adult in good health.

The J gene is TRBJ2-7, the V gene TRBV7-9; 9 bases fit TRBD1. The CDR3 length is 15 residues. V lost 8 bases, J lost 6 bases, and 14 bases stayed unmatched. Germline loops: CDR1 SEHNR, CDR2 FQNEAQ (reference sequence). CDR3 sequence reads: CASSLAGQGIGEQYF. The CDR3 region has the DNA TGTGCCAGCTCCTTGGCGGGACAGGGTATCGGCGAGCAGTACTTC.

The chain links TRBV28 to TRBJ1-1; a possible D gene is TRBD1 (6 bases). The germline CDR1 and CDR2 sequences are MDHEN and SYDVKM. The CDR3 covers 13 residues. Trimming removed 10 bases from V and 4 bases from J, with 16 bases in between. The CDR3 spells CATRTEIVTEAFF. In DNA form, the CDR3 reads TGTGCCACCAGGACAGAGATCGTCACTGAAGCTTTCTTT. The full variable domain, with the rest looked up from reference TRBV28 and TRBJ1-1, is DVKVTQSSRYLVKRTGEKVFLECVQDMDHENMFWYRQDPGLGLRLIYFSYDVKMKEKGDIPEGYSVSREKKERFSLILESASTNQTSMYLCATRTEIVTEAFFGQGTRLTVV.

This chain links TRBV9 with TRBJ2-1; the D is unclear. Germline-derived CDR1 and CDR2 are SGDLS and YYNGEE. The CDR3 runs 12 residues. V lost 2 bases, J lost 7 bases, and 7 bases lay in between. CDR3 nucleotides: TGTGCCAGCAGCGTCCAGCTAAATGAGCAGTTCTTC. This sequence encodes CASSVQLNEQFF.

In its sample, this clone was seen once. This chain links TRBV6-5 with TRBJ1-2; possible D gene TRBD1, 5 bases. Trimming removed 4 bases at V and 3 bases at J, with 12 bases between. CDR1 and CDR2 (germline): MNHEY, SVGAGI. The length of the CDR3 is 14 residues. The CDR3 loop is CASSWGPEDYGYTF. CDR3 DNA sequence: TGTGCCAGCAGTTGGGGCCCTGAGGACTATGGCTACACCTTC.

This sequence joins TRBV28 and TRBJ1-4; D perhaps matches TRBD1 (5 bases). This CDR3 spans 12 amino acids. The V gene's germline CDR1 is MDHEN and CDR2 SYDVKM. The CDR3 sequence: CAHGTWAEKLFF. The CDR3 nucleotides read TGTGCTCACGGGACCTGGGCTGAAAAACTGTTTTTT.

This clone was seen just once. This chain connects TRBV7-2 to TRBJ1-5, with 8 bases aligning to TRBD1. The CDR3 is 15 residues long. Germline assignment: CDR1 SGHTA and CDR2 FQGNSA. V was clipped by 1 base and J by 7 bases; unmatched bases: 6. This CDR3 is CASSLVSGGGQPQHF. The CDR3 DNA is TGTGCCAGCAGCTTAGTTTCAGGGGGCGGGCAGCCCCAGCATTTT.

The chain recombines TRBV10-2 with TRBJ2-1; 7 bases map to TRBD2. The CDR3 spans 11 residues. Germline V lookup: CDR1 WSHSY, CDR2 SAAADI. CDR3 loop: CATRRENEQFF. Here the CDR3 DNA reads TGCGCGACCCGGCGGGAGAATGAGCAGTTCTTC.

V is TRBV24-1 and J is TRBJ2-7, with 10 positions matching TRBD1. The CDR3 spans 17 residues. Trimming removed 3 bases from V and 0 bases from J; junction bases left unmatched: 7. Germline V gives CDR1 KGHDR, CDR2 SFDVKD. CDR3 region: CATSDSGTGVSSYEQYF. As DNA, the CDR3 is TGTGCCACCAGTGATAGTGGGACAGGGGTCAGCTCCTACGAGCAGTACTTC.

The V gene is TRBV10-3, the J gene TRBJ1-3; no definite D call. The germline V and J ends were trimmed by 3 bases and 0 bases, with 9 bases remaining between them. Germline CDR1 is ENHRY and CDR2 is SYGVKD. This CDR3 has 15 amino acids. The CDR3 region is CAISDRADSGNTIYF. The CDR3 DNA reads TGTGCCATCAGTGATAGGGCAGACTCTGGAAACACCATATATTTT.

The chain employs TRBV6-1 and TRBJ1-2; TRBD1 matches at 8 bases. In germline, CDR1 is MNHNS, CDR2 SASEGT. The junction had 6 bases not matched to a gene; V was cut back by 1 base and J by 5 bases. The CDR3 has 15 amino acids. In DNA, the CDR3 is TGTGCCAGCAGTGAAGTGCGACAGGGGAGATATGGCTACACCTTC. Its protein product is CASSEVRQGRYGYTF.

This clone came up a few times. The chain has TRBV28 and TRBJ2-7; 7 bases align to TRBD2. Losses at the gene ends were 6 bases for V and 3 bases for J; bases not matched to a gene: 8. Per germline, CDR1 MDHEN and CDR2 SYDVKM. This CDR3 region has 14 residues. This CDR3 reads CASRSGGLHYEQYF. DNA for the CDR3: TGTGCCAGCAGGTCGGGGGGACTTCACTACGAGCAGTACTTC.

This clone has just a few counts. The V and J genes are TRBV2 and TRBJ1-4; the match to TRBD1 covers 8 bases. Germline V CDR1 and CDR2: SNHLY, FYNNEI. The V segment lost 7 bases and the J segment 5 bases; nucleotides outside the gene matches: 9. CDR3 length equals 15 residues. The CDR3 DNA is TGTGCCAGCACCTTAGGACAGGGAAGAAATGAAAAACTGTTTTTT. Residues: CASTLGQGRNEKLFF.

This chain links TRBV18 with TRBJ1-2, with TRBD1 as a possible D gene (6 bases). V lost 3 bases and J lost 0, with 14 bases in between. The CDR3 covers 16 residues. Germline V gene lookup returns CDR1 KGHSH and CDR2 LQKENI. The CDR3 DNA reads as TGTGCCAGCTCACCGGCTGACAGGCTCACTAACTATGGCTACACCTTC. Its translation: CASSPADRLTNYGYTF.

The chain uses TRBV7-9 and TRBJ2-7, with no clear D. Germline lookup yields CDR1 SEHNR and CDR2 FQNEAQ (reference sequence). Between the trimmed V and J ends, which lost 3 bases and 3 bases, there was a span of 12 bases. CDR3 length: 14 residues. The CDR3 reads CASSLGLVDYEQYF. CDR3 in DNA: TGTGCCAGCAGCTTGGGCCTAGTAGACTACGAGCAGTACTTC.

The V and J genes are TRBV30 and TRBJ1-3; 10 positions agree with TRBD1. Germline V gene data show CDR1 as GTSNPN and CDR2 as SVGIG (reference sequence). The CDR3 is made up of 15 amino acids. V shed 1 base and J 2 bases; nucleotides not matched to a gene: 2. CDR3 sequence: CAWSEGTGAGNTIYF. The CDR3 DNA reads as TGTGCCTGGAGTGAAGGGACAGGGGCTGGAAACACCATATATTTT.

The rearrangement joins TRBV5-1 to TRBJ2-1; D not resolved. With 3 bases removed from V and 9 bases from J, the gap between germline ends came to 10 bases. The germline V gene has CDR1 SGHRS and CDR2 YFSETQ. CDR3 length: 12 residues. The CDR3 region is CASSWNSFEQFF. The CDR3 region has the DNA TGCGCCAGCAGCTGGAACAGTTTTGAGCAGTTCTTC.

The chain joins TRBV6-4 to TRBJ2-1; 7 bases line up with TRBD2. V gave up 5 bases and J gave up 4 bases; unmatched junction bases: 11. Germline CDR1 and CDR2: MRHNA and SNTAGT. This CDR3 has 16 amino acids. In DNA form, the CDR3 reads TGTGCCAGCAGTCCCAACACCGGGACTACTTACAATGAGCAGTTCTTC. This sequence encodes CASSPNTGTTYNEQFF.

The sample holds a few counts of this clone. The V and J genes are TRBV9 and TRBJ1-3, with D maybe TRBD1 (5 bases). The V end was cut by 0 bases, the J end by 3 bases, with 7 bases between. The CDR3 covers 14 residues. CDR1 and CDR2 (germline): SGDLS, YYNGEE. The CDR3 region is CASSVAGYGNTIYF. DNA for the CDR3: TGTGCCAGCAGCGTAGCAGGGTATGGAAACACCATATATTTT.

The chain combines TRBV7-6 with TRBJ2-1; tentative D call: TRBD2 (7 bases). Germline V gene sequence: CDR1 SGHVS, CDR2 FNYEAQ. V shed 1 base and J shed 8 bases, with 15 bases lying between them. This CDR3 has 15 amino acids. For the CDR3, the DNA is TGTGCCAGCAGCTTAGGTGGGGGGGCTGTCGATGAGCAGTTCTTC. This sequence encodes CASSLGGGAVDEQFF. The full variable domain, its missing parts supplied by reference TRBV7-6 and TRBJ2-1, is GAGVSQSPRYKVTKRGQDVALRCDPISGHVSLYWYRQALGQGPEFLTYFNYEAQQDKSGLPNDRFSAERPEGSISTLTIQRTEQRDSAMYRCASSLGGGAVDEQFFGPGTRLTVL.

The chain links TRBV6-5 to TRBJ1-3; D remains ambiguous. V was pared by 8 bases and J by 4 bases, with 9 bases between. This CDR3 is 12 amino acids long. The germline V gene has CDR1 MNHEY and CDR2 SVGAGI. In nucleotides, the CDR3 is TGTGCCAGCCGACAAGGCGGAAACACCATATATTTT. This codes for CASRQGGNTIYF.

This clone has more than one count but fewer than ten. The rearrangement links TRBV28 to TRBJ1-5, with D perhaps matching TRBD1 (6 bases). This CDR3 comprises 15 residues. Germline V gene sequence: CDR1 MDHEN, CDR2 SYDVKM. V gave up 8 bases and J gave up 1 base, with 15 bases separating them. CDR3 DNA sequence: TGTGCCAGCCGCATCGGAGGGGGGAGCAATCAGCCCCAGCATTTT. It yields the protein CASRIGGGSNQPQHF.

CDR3 loop: CASRPRGKPDNEQFF. Here the CDR3 DNA reads TGTGCCAGTAGACCCAGGGGGAAGCCGGACAATGAGCAGTTCTTC. The rearrangement links TRBV19 to TRBJ2-1; 7 bases match TRBD1. The V segment lost 6 bases and the J segment 5 bases; nucleotides outside the gene matches: 10. The CDR3 is made up of 15 amino acids. Germline CDR1 is LNHDA and CDR2 is SQIVND (reference sequence).